This TCR beta chain is from a study of T cells expressing NK-cell markers. Using the 5' RACE reads, TCRdb records one entry per CDR3 protein without DNA. Its clone listing holds 400,000 to 550,000 distinct CDR3 sequences. The CDR3 has 16 residues. From germline, CDR1 is ENHRY and CDR2 SYGVKD. Study observations and caveats: Among CD8+ T cells from five or six donors, dominant NKG2C+ clonotypes accounted for roughly 1.0-7.0%.

Details on this clonotype: Its target is unknown.

The receptor comes from a woman between 18 and 69 years old in good health. This sequence joins TRBV10-3 and TRBJ2-1; as DNA is missing, the TRBD2 call by TCRdb cannot be tested. Sequenced material: blood T cells: a sorted CD56 or NKG2C T cell subset, CD4+ or CD8+ T cells, or bulk PBMC T cells (not recorded which). The CDR3 spells CAIRGASGGSYNEQFF.